These T cell receptor beta chains were read from a single sample in a study of blood T cell repertoires in COVID-19. Clones were sequenced by immunoSEQ multiplex PCR, and TCRdb holds only the in-frame ones, with some missing. Among hundreds of thousands of clones, 86% were seen once, and the ten largest hold over 1.3%. Sequencing was done on a sample of peripheral blood. All receptors derive from a woman aged 25 to 39 with active or convalescent COVID-19. Each CDR3 is given with its conserved first and last residue. A D gene is named only where the DNA matches it firmly. For some rows the clone size is stated as once, few or many, or as a class when expanded; others skip it.

CDR3 protein: CASSSGQLNTGELFF
CDR3 DNA: TGTGCCAGCAGCTCGGGACAATTGAACACCGGGGAGCTGTTTTTT
D gene: -
clone size: -
V gene: TRBV2
J gene: TRBJ2-2
CDR3 length: 15

CDR3 protein: CASSDPGINYGYTF
CDR3 DNA: TGTGCCAGCAGTGATCCAGGTATTAACTATGGCTACACCTTC
D gene: -
clone size: -
V gene: TRBV6-1
J gene: TRBJ1-2
CDR3 length: 14

CDR3 protein: CASTYPDRINQPQHF
CDR3 DNA: TGTGCCAGTACCTACCCGGACAGAATCAATCAGCCCCAGCATTTT
D gene: -
clone size: -
V gene: TRBV19
J gene: TRBJ1-5
CDR3 length: 15

CDR3 protein: CASSASGGSTDTQYF
CDR3 DNA: TGTGCCAGCAGCGCCAGCGGGGGGAGCACAGATACGCAGTATTTT
D gene: -
clone size: -
V gene: TRBV21-1
J gene: TRBJ2-3
CDR3 length: 15

CDR3 protein: CASTHRTGNQPQHF
CDR3 DNA: TGTGCCAGCACCCATAGGACAGGAAATCAGCCCCAGCATTTT
D gene: TRBD1
clone size: -
V gene: TRBV5-4
J gene: TRBJ1-5
CDR3 length: 14

CDR3 protein: CSAEAQPSQYF
CDR3 DNA: TGCAGTGCAGAGGCCCAACCCTCGCAGTATTTT
D gene: -
clone size: -
V gene: TRBV20-1
J gene: TRBJ2-3
CDR3 length: 11

CDR3 protein: CASSHPTGGEGNEQFF
CDR3 DNA: TGTGCCAGCAGCCATCCGACAGGGGGGGAGGGCAATGAGCAGTTCTTC
D gene: TRBD1
clone size: -
V gene: TRBV3-1/TRBV3-2
J gene: TRBJ2-1
CDR3 length: 16

CDR3 protein: CASSPNRGGEQYF
CDR3 DNA: TGTGCCAGCAGCCCAAACAGGGGAGGCGAGCAGTACTTC
D gene: -
clone size: -
V gene: TRBV5-4
J gene: TRBJ2-7
CDR3 length: 13

CDR3 protein: CASSATPGTSGSYEQYF
CDR3 DNA: TGTGCCAGTAGTGCCACCCCCGGGACTAGCGGCTCCTACGAGCAGTACTTC
D gene: TRBD2
clone size: -
V gene: TRBV19
J gene: TRBJ2-7
CDR3 length: 17

CDR3 protein: CASRTLAVREQFF
CDR3 DNA: TGTGCCAGCAGAACCCTAGCGGTGCGGGAGCAGTTCTTC
D gene: TRBD2
clone size: -
V gene: TRBV6-5
J gene: TRBJ2-1
CDR3 length: 13

CDR3 protein: CASSLGDRGRMETQYF
CDR3 DNA: TGTGCCAGCAGCTTAGGGGACAGGGGGCGAATGGAGACCCAGTACTTC
D gene: TRBD1
clone size: -
V gene: TRBV7-9
J gene: TRBJ2-5
CDR3 length: 16

CDR3 protein: CASSDSEAFF
CDR3 DNA: TGTGCCAGCAGCGACTCTGAAGCTTTCTTT
D gene: -
clone size: once
V gene: TRBV9
J gene: TRBJ1-1
CDR3 length: 10

CDR3 protein: CASSQQGNNSPLHF
CDR3 DNA: TGTGCCAGCAGCCAACAGGGGAACAATTCACCCCTCCACTTT
D gene: TRBD1
clone size: few
V gene: TRBV7-8
J gene: TRBJ1-6
CDR3 length: 14

CDR3 protein: CASSVKGLANEKLFF
CDR3 DNA: TGTGCCAGCAGCGTTAAGGGGTTGGCTAATGAAAAACTGTTTTTT
D gene: -
clone size: once
V gene: TRBV9
J gene: TRBJ1-4
CDR3 length: 15

CDR3 protein: CASSFPGTSGIRPYNEQFF
CDR3 DNA: TGCGCCAGCAGCTTCCCCGGGACTAGCGGGATTCGGCCCTACAATGAGCAGTTCTTC
D gene: TRBD2
clone size: once
V gene: TRBV5-1
J gene: TRBJ2-1
CDR3 length: 19

CDR3 protein: CATSDSAYNEQFF
CDR3 DNA: TGTGCCACCAGTGACTCCGCCTACAATGAGCAGTTCTTC
D gene: -
clone size: -
V gene: TRBV24-1
J gene: TRBJ2-1
CDR3 length: 13

CDR3 protein: CASSAGQGMSTEAFF
CDR3 DNA: TGTGCCAGCAGCGCGGGACAGGGAATGTCAACTGAAGCTTTCTTT
D gene: TRBD1
clone size: -
V gene: TRBV7-8
J gene: TRBJ1-1
CDR3 length: 15

CDR3 protein: CASSYHQGCWAFF
CDR3 DNA: TGTGCCAGCAGTTATCACCAGGGCTGTTGGGCTTTCTTT
D gene: -
clone size: -
V gene: TRBV6-9
J gene: TRBJ1-1
CDR3 length: 13